Each of the 10 T cell receptor beta chains below was sequenced from the same sample in a study of T cell repertoires in cytomegalovirus infection (dated by TCRdb to about 2019). TCRdb shows the sequencer as Illumina HiSeq 1500. Using fastp trimming at Q25 and MiXCR clonotype assembly, TCRdb reanalyzed the public sequencing data and kept in-frame beta chains. Entries that share a CDR3 protein sequence are merged under the most common genes and DNA. The sample contains about 260,000 distinct CDR3 sequences, roughly 15% of them found a single time. The top ten clonotypes cover roughly 9.7% of the sample. The source material was PBMCs. These TCRs come from a human donor in good health (CMV status not recorded). Some clones in this sample may be carry-over from other donors' samples.

This chain uses TRBV5-6 with TRBJ2-3, with D perhaps being TRBD1 or TRBD2 (5 bases each). The CDR3 length is 13 residues. In germline, CDR1 is SGHDT, CDR2 YYEEEE. The V end was cut by 6 bases, the J end by 6 bases, with 14 bases between. DNA of the CDR3: TGTGCCAGCAACGGCGGGTCAGGGGATACGCAGTATTTT. Its translation is CASNGGSGDTQYF.

Regarding this clonotype: The junction shows a germline mismatch at one end, possibly a read error. The chain carries TRBV12-3 or TRBV12-4 and TRBJ1-1; maybe TRBD1 (6 bases). The CDR3 is 13 amino acids. DNA for the CDR3: TGTGCCAGCAGAGGACAGCGGGTCACTGAAGTTTTCTTT. It codes for CASRGQRVTEVFF.

The chain couples TRBV4-2 to TRBJ1-3; tentatively, D is TRBD1 (6 bases). The V gene's germline CDR1 is LGHNA and CDR2 YNFKEQ. The CDR3 runs to 19 residues. The V end was cut by 0 bases, the J end by 4 bases, with 22 bases between. CDR3 sequence reads: CASSQDLTEAAGDGNTIYF. The CDR3 coding sequence is TGTGCCAGCAGCCAAGATTTAACAGAGGCGGCAGGGGACGGAAACACCATATATTTT.

This clonotype was seen at least ten times. This sequence joins TRBV7-2 and TRBJ1-5; D might be TRBD1 (5 bases). V was cut by 6 bases and J by 1 base, with 10 bases left in between. The CDR3 has 14 residues. Germline lookup yields CDR1 SGHTA and CDR2 FQGNSA. DNA for the CDR3: TGTGCCAGCAGTCGGACAATCAGCAATCAGCCCCAGCATTTT. Translated: CASSRTISNQPQHF.

This clonotype was seen repeatedly, ten times or more. The chain uses TRBV7-3 and TRBJ1-6, with D unclear. CDR1 is SGHTA and CDR2 is FQGTGA in the germline V gene. The CDR3 loop spans 15 amino acids. V shed 3 bases and J shed 0 bases, with 6 bases lying between them. CDR3 DNA sequence: TGTGCCAGCAGCTTCAGGAGCTCCTATAATTCACCCCTCCACTTT. This gives the protein CASSFRSSYNSPLHF.

This clonotype was detected ten times or more. This chain joins TRBV20-1 and TRBJ2-1; TRBD2 matches 7 bases. V shed 5 bases and J 8 bases; nucleotides not matched to a gene: 6. The germline CDR1 and CDR2 sequences are DFQATT and SNEGSKA (reference sequence). The CDR3 runs 12 residues. Here the CDR3 DNA reads TGCAGTGCTCCTGAGAGCGGGGATGAGCAGTTCTTC. Residues: CSAPESGDEQFF.

This clonotype was observed at least ten times. The chain has TRBV7-3 and TRBJ2-3; a possible D gene is TRBD2 (5 bases). The CDR3 spans 15 residues. V was pared by 0 bases and J by 2 bases, with 9 bases between. Germline lookup yields CDR1 SGHTA and CDR2 FQGTGA. Here the CDR3 reads CASSLTGGITDTQYF. CDR3 nucleotides: TGTGCCAGCAGCTTAACAGGAGGCATCACAGATACGCAGTATTTT.

This clonotype was picked up a small number of times. The rearrangement links TRBV19 to TRBJ2-2; weak D call: TRBD2 (6 bases). This CDR3 is 16 amino acids long. Germline-derived CDR1 and CDR2 are LNHDA and SQIVND (reference sequence). Trimming shortened V by 6 bases and J by 3 bases, and 17 bases separated the two germline ends. CDR3 residues: CASSLPGSGDTGELFF. The CDR3 DNA reads as TGTGCCAGTAGCCTACCAGGGTCGGGAGACACCGGGGAGCTGTTTTTT.

This clonotype appeared many times. The CDR3, as DNA: TGTGCCAGCAGCCCCCGACAGGGCAGTCAGCCCCAGCATTTT. Its translation: CASSPRQGSQPQHF. The chain is built from TRBV7-6 and TRBJ1-5; 7 bases agree with TRBD1. V lost 5 bases to trimming and J lost 6 bases; unmatched junction nucleotides: 7. Germline-derived CDR1 and CDR2 are SGHVS and FNYEAQ. The CDR3 length is 14 residues.

This clonotype was recorded many times. In DNA form, the CDR3 reads TGTGCCAGCAGCCCTTCGACAGGCACTGAAGCTTTCTTT. Translated, it gives CASSPSTGTEAFF. The chain has TRBV11-2 and TRBJ1-1; TRBD1 is a possible D gene (6 bases). Trimming removed 5 bases at V and 4 bases at J, with 11 bases between. Germline CDR1 is SGHAT and CDR2 is FQNNGV. This CDR3 spans 13 amino acids.